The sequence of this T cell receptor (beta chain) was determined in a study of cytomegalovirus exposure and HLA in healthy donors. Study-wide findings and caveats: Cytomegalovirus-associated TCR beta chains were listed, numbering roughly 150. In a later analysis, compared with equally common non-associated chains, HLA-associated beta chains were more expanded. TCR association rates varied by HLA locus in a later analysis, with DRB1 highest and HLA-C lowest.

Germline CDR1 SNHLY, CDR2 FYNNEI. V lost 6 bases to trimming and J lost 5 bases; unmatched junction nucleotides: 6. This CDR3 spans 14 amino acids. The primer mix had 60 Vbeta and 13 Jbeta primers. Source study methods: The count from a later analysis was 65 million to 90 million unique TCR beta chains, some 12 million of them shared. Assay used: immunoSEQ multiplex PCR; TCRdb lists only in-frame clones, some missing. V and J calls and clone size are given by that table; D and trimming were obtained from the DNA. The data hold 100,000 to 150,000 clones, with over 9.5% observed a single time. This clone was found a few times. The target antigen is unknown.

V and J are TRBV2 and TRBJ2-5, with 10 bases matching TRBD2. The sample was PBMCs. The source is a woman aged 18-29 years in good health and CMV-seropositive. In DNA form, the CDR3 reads TGTGCCAGCAGCCCCCTTAGCGGGGGGGAGACCCAGTACTTC. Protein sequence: CASSPLSGGETQYF.